These 27 T cell receptor beta chains share one sample of origin, sequenced in a study of T cells in Graves' hyperthyroidism and ophthalmopathy. RNA transcripts served as the template for amplifying TCR beta CDR3 regions. HTBI primers drove first-round RT-PCR of the TCR CDR3. Via MiXCR, TCRdb re-called the multiplex PCR reads, giving one row per CDR3 protein. There are under 400,000 distinct CDR3 sequences in the sample; approximately 16% occur only once, and under 25% lies in the top ten. The sample was blood. These receptors all come from a woman aged 55-69 years with Graves' ophthalmopathy.

The chain is built from TRBV15 and TRBJ2-1; perhaps TRBD2 as D (5 bases). This CDR3 spans 15 amino acids. V gave up 2 bases and J gave up 5 bases, with 13 bases separating them. The germline V gene has CDR1 LNHNV and CDR2 YYDKDF (reference sequence). This chain's CDR3 is CATSRSRGQDNEQFF. As DNA, the CDR3 is TGTGCCACCAGCAGATCCCGGGGTCAGGACAATGAGCAGTTCTTC.

This clonotype was counted many times. The V call is TRBV6-1, the J call TRBJ2-3; D tentatively fits TRBD1 or TRBD2 (6 bases each). The CDR3 has 18 amino acids. Deletions cut 0 bases from V and 4 bases from J, with 20 bases between. Germline-derived CDR1 and CDR2 are MNHNS and SASEGT. CDR3 residues: CASSEAAPGGIIADTQYF. CDR3 DNA sequence: TGTGCCAGCAGTGAAGCTGCTCCCGGGGGCATTATCGCAGATACGCAGTATTTT.

This clonotype was detected many times. The V gene is TRBV18, the J gene TRBJ2-1; TRBD2 matches at 13 bases. The CDR3 runs to 16 residues. Germline assignment: CDR1 KGHSH and CDR2 LQKENI. Trimming took 4 bases from V and 5 from J; bases not matched to a gene: 5. CDR3 DNA sequence: TGTGCCAGCTCACGAGTCGGACTAGCGGGAGACAATGAGCAGTTCTTC. Amino acids: CASSRVGLAGDNEQFF.

This clonotype showed up many times. It is unclear where the CDR3 begins or ends on the DNA, so no DNA is shown, and the CDR3 is as TCRdb lists it. The chain employs TRBV6-1 and TRBJ2-7; TRBD1, the table's D call, lacks a check against the DNA. Germline V gives CDR1 MNHNS, CDR2 SASEGT. The CDR3 is 13 residues long, ends included. This chain's CDR3 is CASSAWAGGTMYF.

The chain recombines TRBV9 with TRBJ2-5, with 7 bases aligning to TRBD2. Losses at the gene ends were 0 bases for V and 10 bases for J; bases not matched to a gene: 6. Looked up from germline, CDR1 is SGDLS and CDR2 is YYNGEE. The CDR3 length is 13 residues. CDR3 in DNA: TGTGCCAGCAGCGTAGTGCATCTAGCGGTCCAGTACTTC. This codes for CASSVVHLAVQYF.

There are a few counts of this clonotype. This rearrangement joins TRBV12-3 or TRBV12-4 to TRBJ2-7; D ambiguous. The V end was cut by 6 bases, the J end by 1 base, with 10 bases between. The CDR3 runs to 13 residues. CDR3 nucleotide sequence: TGTGCCAGCAGCAAGACGCGTTCCTACGAGCAGTACTTC. Its translation is CASSKTRSYEQYF.

This clonotype was detected ten times or more. The genes are TRBV13 and TRBJ2-7; D gene uncertain. CDR1 and CDR2 (germline): PRHDT, FYEKMQ (reference sequence). Trimming removed 1 base at V and 2 bases at J, with 3 bases between. CDR3 length equals 12 residues. The CDR3 sequence is CASSLDTYEQYF. CDR3 DNA: TGTGCCAGCAGCTTAGATACCTACGAGCAGTACTTC.

This clonotype was detected ten times or more. J is TRBJ1-2 and V is TRBV3-1; D gene uncertain. Germline CDR1 reads LGHDT; CDR2 reads YNNKEL (reference sequence). Trimming pared 1 base from V and 3 bases from J, leaving 9 bases between. The CDR3 contains 14 residues. CDR3 DNA sequence: TGTGCCAGCAGCCAAGGCAGGAGTTACTATGGCTACACCTTC. It encodes CASSQGRSYYGYTF.

The genes are TRBV4-1 and TRBJ2-4; 9 bases are a match to TRBD1. Germline lookup yields CDR1 MGHRA and CDR2 YSYEKL. The CDR3 contains 17 residues. The V segment lost 1 base and the J segment 2 bases; nucleotides outside the gene matches: 6. CDR3 amino acids: CASSQAAGTGTKNIQYF. The CDR3 DNA reads as TGCGCCAGCAGCCAAGCCGCAGGGACAGGGACCAAAAACATTCAGTACTTC.

The genes are TRBV20-1 and TRBJ2-7; D is unclear. With 7 bases removed from V and 5 bases from J, the gap between germline ends came to 9 bases. This CDR3 is built from 10 residues. CDR1 is DFQATT and CDR2 is SNEGSKA in the germline V gene (reference sequence). The CDR3 loop is CSDGPNEQYF. For the CDR3, the DNA is TGCAGTGATGGCCCAAACGAGCAGTACTTC.

This clonotype was picked up many times. The rearrangement links TRBV29-1 to TRBJ2-7, with a weak D call TRBD1 (5 bases). There are 12 residues in the CDR3. Germline CDR1 is SQVTM and CDR2 is ANQGSEA. V was shortened by 6 bases and J by 1 base, with 10 bases between the two germline ends. The DNA of the CDR3 is TGCAGCGTCCAAAGACAGTCCTACGAGCAGTACTTC. The encoded protein is CSVQRQSYEQYF.

The chain has TRBV6-1 and TRBJ2-7; 8 bases map to TRBD2. Germline assignment: CDR1 MNHNS and CDR2 SASEGT. The CDR3 runs to 14 residues. V was pared by 6 bases and J by 3 bases, with 7 bases of the junction left unmatched. CDR3 coding DNA: TGTGCCAGCAGGTCCCCGGGACTAGGCTACGAGCAGTACTTC. This sequence encodes CASRSPGLGYEQYF.

This clonotype was picked up many times. The chain carries TRBV27 and TRBJ2-2, with D hard to call. V lost 5 bases and J 3 bases, leaving 7 bases between the germline ends. Germline CDR1 and CDR2: MNHEY and SMNVEV (reference sequence). The CDR3 sequence is 13 residues long. CDR3 DNA: TGTGCCAGCAGTCCCGCTGACACCGGGGAGCTGTTTTTT. The encoded protein is CASSPADTGELFF.

This clonotype occurred many times. This rearrangement joins TRBV29-1 to TRBJ2-1; D gene unclear. The V gene's germline CDR1 is SQVTM and CDR2 ANQGSEA. Trimming cost V 7 bases and J 5 bases, with 6 bases left between them. The CDR3 runs to 10 residues. The CDR3 DNA reads as TGCAGCGGGAGCAACAATGAGCAGTTCTTC. Translation: CSGSNNEQFF.

The chain recombines TRBV12-3 or TRBV12-4 with TRBJ2-5, with 12 bases lining up with TRBD1. The V and J ends lost 4 bases and 1 base, in that order; junction bases with no gene match: 7. The CDR3 is 17 amino acids. The CDR3 spells CASSWRRGQGAQETQYF. DNA of the CDR3: TGTGCCAGCAGTTGGAGGAGGGGACAGGGGGCCCAAGAGACCCAGTACTTC.

There are many counts of this clonotype. V and J are TRBV7-3 and TRBJ2-3; 11 positions match TRBD2. The V gene end was trimmed by 4 bases and the J gene end by 2 bases; junction bases not matched to a gene: 8. Germline values: CDR1 SGHTA, CDR2 FQGTGA. The CDR3 totals 17 residues. The CDR3 protein is CASSSGQTSGITDTQYF. CDR3 DNA sequence: TGTGCCAGCAGCTCAGGCCAGACTAGCGGGATCACAGATACGCAGTATTTT.

The sample holds many counts of this clonotype. This rearrangement joins TRBV12-3 or TRBV12-4 to TRBJ2-7; 12 bases are shared with TRBD1. V was pared by 4 bases and J by 5 bases, with 6 bases of the junction left unmatched. The CDR3 is 15 residues long. CDR3 residues: CASSWGTGGIDEQYF. The CDR3 DNA sequence: TGTGCCAGCAGTTGGGGGACAGGGGGCATTGACGAGCAGTACTTC.

At least ten counts were recorded for this clonotype. The chain recombines TRBV5-1 with TRBJ2-3; the D gene is possibly TRBD1 (6 bases). V was cut by 5 bases and J by 2 bases, with 12 bases left in between. The CDR3 consists of 14 residues. Germline V gene lookup returns CDR1 SGHRS and CDR2 YFSETQ. The CDR3 sequence is CASRRTGYTDTQYF. Written as DNA, the CDR3 is TGCGCCAGCAGGAGAACAGGGTACACAGATACGCAGTATTTT.

This clonotype was detected many times. The rearrangement uses TRBV12-3 or TRBV12-4 and TRBJ2-1, with a tentative D call TRBD1 (6 bases). With 6 bases removed from V and 5 bases from J, the gap between germline ends came to 14 bases. The CDR3 length is 14 residues. The CDR3: CASSGFGGDNEQFF. The CDR3 DNA reads as TGTGCCAGCAGCGGGTTTGGGGGCGACAATGAGCAGTTCTTC.

The V call is TRBV20-1, the J call TRBJ2-5, with 10 positions matching TRBD2. CDR3 length: 15 amino acids. V gave up 5 bases and J gave up 1 base; unmatched junction bases: 7. Per the germline V gene, CDR1 is DFQATT and CDR2 is SNEGSKA (reference sequence). CDR3 sequence reads: CSASGTSAGQETQYF. CDR3 nucleotide sequence: TGCAGTGCTTCCGGGACTAGCGCCGGCCAAGAGACCCAGTACTTC.

The rearrangement joins TRBV7-9 to TRBJ2-5; TRBD2 agrees at 10 bases. Trimming at V came to 5 bases and at J to 1 base, leaving 7 bases not matched to a gene. From germline, CDR1 is SEHNR and CDR2 FQNEAQ (reference sequence). The CDR3 runs to 16 residues. The CDR3 sequence: CASSQAAGGAQETQYF. CDR3 nucleotides: TGTGCCAGCAGCCAGGCAGCGGGAGGGGCCCAAGAGACCCAGTACTTC.

There are a few counts of this clonotype. The genes are TRBV7-9 and TRBJ2-6; 11 nucleotides line up with TRBD1. Trimming cost V 4 bases and J 0 bases; bases outside gene matches: 11. Germline V gene sequence: CDR1 SEHNR, CDR2 FQNEAQ (reference sequence). This CDR3 contains 20 residues. CDR3: CASSSRPGQGGFSGANVLTF. For the CDR3, the DNA is TGTGCCAGCAGCTCCCGCCCGGGACAGGGGGGATTCTCTGGGGCCAACGTCCTGACTTTC.

The CDR3 loop is CASSLGYLGGGDYEQYF. CDR3 coding DNA: TGTGCCAGCAGCTTAGGCTACTTAGGGGGAGGGGACTACGAGCAGTACTTC. J is TRBJ2-7 and V is TRBV13; the D gene is possibly TRBD2 (7 bases). CDR3 length: 17 residues. Germline-derived CDR1 and CDR2 are PRHDT and FYEKMQ (reference sequence). V lost 0 bases and J 3 bases, leaving 18 bases between the germline ends.

As for this clonotype: A single base separates this from a much larger clone, so it may be a read error. The chain links TRBV18 to TRBJ2-1; TRBD1 is a possible D gene (6 bases). The germline V gene encodes CDR1 KGHSH and CDR2 LQKENI. This CDR3 comprises 18 residues. Trimming took 2 bases from V and 10 from J, leaving 27 bases between them. CDR3 residues: CASSPAPQDSLYRDEQFF. Written as DNA, the CDR3 is TGTGCCAGCTCACCAGCTCCCCAGGACAGCCTATACCGCGACGAGCAGTTCTTC.

In this sample, this clonotype turned up many times. The genes are TRBV20-1 and TRBJ2-7; 7 bases map to TRBD1. CDR1 is DFQATT and CDR2 is SNEGSKA in the germline V gene (reference sequence). The CDR3 is made up of 14 amino acids. Trimming took 5 bases from V and 7 from J; bases not matched to a gene: 14. The CDR3 region is CSAGRQGPVGEQYF. In nucleotides, the CDR3 is TGCAGTGCTGGACGACAGGGCCCCGTTGGAGAGCAGTACTTC.

This clonotype was seen ten or more times. CDR3 sequence: CASSLVYVDTQYF. The CDR3, as DNA: TGTGCCAGCAGCTTAGTATACGTGGATACGCAGTATTTT. The chain joins TRBV11-2 to TRBJ2-3; D uncertain. The CDR3 extends over 13 amino acids. V lost 1 base, J lost 6 bases, and 8 bases lay in between. CDR1 is SGHAT, CDR2 FQNNGV, per germline.

This clonotype was observed at least ten times. The rearrangement uses TRBV30 and TRBJ2-7; TRBD2 agrees at 8 bases. The trim removed 4 bases at V and 0 bases at J, leaving 5 bases unmatched. Looked up from germline, CDR1 is GTSNPN and CDR2 is SVGIG (reference sequence). The CDR3 is made up of 14 amino acids. The CDR3 nucleotides read TGTGCCTGGAATAGCGGGGACGGCTCCTACGAGCAGTACTTC. Amino acid sequence: CAWNSGDGSYEQYF.